This T cell receptor beta chain was captured by sequencing in a study of T cell clones after liver transplantation. Study context: Until 12-24 months post-transplant, subjects got standard immunosuppression and no induction. Tolerance: complete withdrawal held at least one year, liver enzymes staying within twice normal.

Worth noting for this clone: Its specificity is unknown.

The CDR3 spans 13 residues. CDR1 and CDR2 (germline): MDHEN, SYDVKM. V was clipped by 3 bases and J by 4 bases, with 10 bases between them. Produced via immunoSEQ multiplex PCR; TCRdb's table is partial and in-frame only. The sample includes about 74,000 clones, 75% to 85% of them seen just once. The study, taken as a whole, reports: The donor-reactive repertoire was only partly measurable in a couple of subjects, lacking donor cells.

The V and J genes are TRBV28 and TRBJ2-7, with D possibly being TRBD1 (6 bases). Sequencing was performed on CD4+ T cells from blood, taken before liver transplant. The clonotype was recovered from a human donor who received a liver transplant. The CDR3 sequence: CASSLVTGYEQYF. The CDR3, as DNA: TGTGCCAGCAGTTTGGTAACAGGGTACGAGCAGTACTTC.